The 11 T cell receptor beta chains below come from one sample, sequenced in a study of control samples from healthy donors and cancer patients. Sequencing was performed with immunoSEQ multiplex PCR; in TCRdb, only in-frame clones are kept and a portion is missing. Found here are around 130,000 clones, around 90% of them singletons; the top ten hold around 7.9%. Sequences were obtained from blood. The receptors stem from a man between 18 and 29 years old in good health.

This chain connects TRBV5-1 to TRBJ1-3; D not certain. The germline V and J ends were trimmed by 5 bases and 4 bases, with 10 bases remaining between them. Germline lookup yields CDR1 SGHRS and CDR2 YFSETQ. The CDR3 contains 13 residues. In nucleotides, the CDR3 is TGCGCCAGCAGTCTTCGTCAGGGAAACACCATATATTTT. Encoded protein: CASSLRQGNTIYF.

The gene calls are TRBV19 and TRBJ2-2, with 9 nucleotides matching TRBD1. After removal of 9 bases from V and 7 bases from J, the junction contained 12 bases not matched to a gene. Germline lookup yields CDR1 LNHDA and CDR2 SQIVND (reference sequence). The CDR3 loop spans 15 amino acids. Here the CDR3 DNA reads TGTGCCAGCCAGGACAGGGGCTTTACCAGCGGGGAGCTGTTTTTT. The encoded protein is CASQDRGFTSGELFF. The variable domain in full, with the rest retrieved from reference TRBV19 and TRBJ2-2, is DGGITQSPKYLFRKEGQNVTLSCEQNLNHDAMYWYRQDPGQGLRLIYYSQIVNDFQKGDIAEGYSVSREKKESFPLTVTSAQKNPTAFYLCASQDRGFTSGELFFGEGSRLTVL.

This chain uses TRBV12-3 or TRBV12-4 with TRBJ1-5; D is unresolved. The V end lost 6 bases, the J end lost 0 bases, and 6 bases lay between the germline ends. The CDR3 has 13 residues. The CDR3 spells CASSSNSNQPQHF. For the CDR3, the DNA is TGTGCCAGCAGCTCAAATAGCAATCAGCCCCAGCATTTT.

The rearrangement uses TRBV4-2 and TRBJ2-5; D unresolved. This CDR3 spans 15 amino acids. Germline lookup yields CDR1 LGHNA and CDR2 YNFKEQ. The germline V and J ends were trimmed by 0 bases and 5 bases, with 13 bases remaining between them. The chain's CDR3 is CASSQDFQRRETQYF. CDR3 coding DNA: TGTGCCAGCAGCCAAGATTTTCAGAGACGGGAGACCCAGTACTTC.

The chain combines TRBV19 with TRBJ2-7; no clear D. Trimming removed 0 bases from V and 6 bases from J, with 9 bases in between. This CDR3 is 13 amino acids long. Germline V gene lookup returns CDR1 LNHDA and CDR2 SQIVND (reference sequence). The CDR3 DNA follows: TGTGCCAGTAGTATAGATCCCGAGGCCGAGCAGTACTTC. It yields the protein CASSIDPEAEQYF.

The rearrangement links TRBV18 to TRBJ1-1, with TRBD1 as a possible D gene (5 bases). Germline CDR1 reads KGHSH; CDR2 reads LQKENI. This CDR3 has 15 amino acids. V lost 3 bases and J 1 base, leaving 12 bases between the germline ends. The CDR3 reads CASSPQGLANTEAFF. The CDR3 bases are TGTGCCAGCTCACCCCAGGGACTGGCGAACACTGAAGCTTTCTTT.

This chain links TRBV27 with TRBJ2-2; D possibly corresponds to TRBD1 (5 bases). Germline V CDR1 and CDR2: MNHEY, SMNVEV (reference sequence). The V end was cut by 2 bases, the J end by 2 bases, with 9 bases between. The CDR3 is made up of 15 amino acids. The CDR3 loop is CASSLRRANTGELFF. The DNA of the CDR3 is TGTGCCAGCAGTTTACGCAGGGCTAACACCGGGGAGCTGTTTTTT.

This sequence joins TRBV15 and TRBJ1-1; no definite D call. CDR1 and CDR2 (germline): LNHNV, YYDKDF (reference sequence). The CDR3 totals 12 residues. The ends were cut back, 5 bases at V and 11 bases at J, with 15 bases in the middle. CDR3 in amino acids: CATSGEVGAAFF. DNA for the CDR3: TGTGCCACCAGCGGTGAAGTGGGTGCGGCTTTCTTT.

The gene calls are TRBV10-2 and TRBJ2-5, with D perhaps matching TRBD2 (5 bases). The CDR3 runs to 16 residues. Germline V gene lookup returns CDR1 WSHSY and CDR2 SAAADI. Deletions cut 3 bases from V and 0 bases from J, with 14 bases between. The chain's CDR3 is CASSDQVRRNQETQYF. The DNA for the CDR3 is TGCGCCAGCAGTGATCAAGTGAGGAGGAACCAAGAGACCCAGTACTTC.

The chain links TRBV30 to TRBJ2-7; TRBD1 agrees at 7 bases. The CDR3 spans 14 residues. Germline trimming cut 4 bases from V and 0 bases from J; bases unmatched to any gene: 6. The V gene's germline CDR1 is GTSNPN and CDR2 SVGIG (reference sequence). The CDR3 is CAWTRTGFSYEQYF. In DNA, the CDR3 is TGTGCCTGGACCCGGACAGGTTTCTCCTACGAGCAGTACTTC.

This clone was detected only a few times. This chain uses TRBV7-6 with TRBJ1-5; D uncertain. The V gene's germline CDR1 is SGHVS and CDR2 FNYEAQ. Between the trimmed V and J ends, which lost 5 bases and 0 bases, there was a span of 5 bases. The CDR3 is made up of 13 amino acids. CDR3 sequence: CASSRYSNQPQHF. In nucleotides, the CDR3 is TGTGCCAGCAGCCGATATAGCAATCAGCCCCAGCATTTT.